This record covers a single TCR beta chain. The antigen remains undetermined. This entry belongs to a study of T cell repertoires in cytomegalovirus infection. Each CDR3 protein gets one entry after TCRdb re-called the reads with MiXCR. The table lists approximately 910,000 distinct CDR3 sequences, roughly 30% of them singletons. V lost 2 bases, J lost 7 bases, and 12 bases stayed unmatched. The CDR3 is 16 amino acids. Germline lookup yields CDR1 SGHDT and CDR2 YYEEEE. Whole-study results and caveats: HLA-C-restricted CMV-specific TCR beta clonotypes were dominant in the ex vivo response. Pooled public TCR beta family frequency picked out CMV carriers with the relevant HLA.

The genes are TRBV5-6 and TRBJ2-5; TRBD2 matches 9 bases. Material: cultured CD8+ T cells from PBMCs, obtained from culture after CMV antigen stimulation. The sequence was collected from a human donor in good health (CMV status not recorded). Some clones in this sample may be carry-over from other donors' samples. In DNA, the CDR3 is TGTGCCAGCAGCTTTGAAGCGGGGGGCTCCATACGGACCCAGTACTTC. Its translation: CASSFEAGGSIRTQYF.